These 7 T cell receptor beta chains share one sample of origin, sequenced in a study of control samples from healthy donors and cancer patients. Sequenced by immunoSEQ multiplex PCR; TCRdb stores in-frame clones only, minus some. Found here are more than 65,000 clones, 70% to 90% of them singletons; the top ten hold roughly 2%. Sequenced: PBMCs. These TCRs come from a woman aged 55-69 years with head and neck cancer.

This chain connects TRBV29-1 to TRBJ2-1; 10 nucleotides line up with TRBD2. The CDR3 is 15 amino acids. V was pared by 3 bases and J by 7 bases, with 9 bases of the junction left unmatched. Germline V CDR1 and CDR2: SQVTM, ANQGSEA. The CDR3 spells CSVDFLAGEENEQFF. The CDR3 DNA follows: TGCAGCGTTGATTTCCTAGCGGGAGAGGAGAATGAGCAGTTCTTC.

V gene TRBV7-9 combines with J gene TRBJ2-1; D might be TRBD2 (6 bases). The CDR3 length is 18 residues. Trimming removed 5 bases at V and 1 base at J, with 21 bases between. Germline V gives CDR1 SEHNR, CDR2 FQNEAQ (reference sequence). The CDR3 here is CASSHSGVSRRSYNEQFF. DNA for the CDR3: TGTGCCAGCAGCCACTCGGGGGTATCACGTAGGTCCTACAATGAGCAGTTCTTC.

The V and J genes are TRBV6-5 and TRBJ1-2; the match to TRBD1 covers 7 bases. This CDR3 is built from 14 residues. With V trimmed by 5 bases and J by 8 bases, 11 bases remained unmatched. The germline V gene encodes CDR1 MNHEY and CDR2 SVGAGI. The CDR3 here is CASSHGQDERGYTF. CDR3 coding DNA: TGTGCCAGCAGTCACGGACAGGACGAGCGGGGCTACACCTTC.

The chain links TRBV10-3 to TRBJ2-3; D is ambiguous. V lost 6 bases and J lost 0, with 16 bases in between. Germline V lookup: CDR1 ENHRY, CDR2 SYGVKD. CDR3 size: 16 residues. In DNA, the CDR3 is TGTGCCATCAGGACCCAAGGGCGGTATAGCACAGATACGCAGTATTTT. This translates into CAIRTQGRYSTDTQYF.

This clone was recorded a few times. The genes are TRBV7-2 and TRBJ2-3; D remains unclear. Per the germline V gene, CDR1 is SGHTA and CDR2 is FQGNSA. Trimming left V 5 bases short and J 7 bases short, with 10 bases between. CDR3 size: 12 residues. The CDR3 here is CASSVTDNTQYF. CDR3 in DNA: TGTGCCAGCAGCGTTACTGACAATACGCAGTATTTT.

V usage is TRBV7-2 and J usage is TRBJ1-1; tentative D call: TRBD1 (5 bases). The V and J ends lost 7 bases and 2 bases respectively, with 17 bases between them. In germline, CDR1 is SGHTA, CDR2 FQGNSA. The CDR3 spans 15 residues. As DNA, the CDR3 is TGTGCCAGCACTCCTCCAGGGCCCTTCAACACTGAAGCTTTCTTT. Protein sequence: CASTPPGPFNTEAFF. The variable domain in full, with the rest retrieved from reference TRBV7-2 and TRBJ1-1, is GAGVSQSPSNKVTEKGKDVELRCDPISGHTALYWYRQSLGQGLEFLIYFQGNSAPDKSGLPSDRFSAERTGGSVSTLTIQRTQQEDSAVYLCASTPPGPFNTEAFFGQGTRLTVV.

The rearrangement uses TRBV5-1 and TRBJ2-1; 13 nucleotides line up with TRBD2. The V gene end was trimmed by 4 bases and the J gene end by 9 bases; junction bases not matched to a gene: 7. The CDR3 length is 15 residues. In germline, CDR1 is SGHRS, CDR2 YFSETQ. The CDR3 DNA is TGCGCCAGCAGCACCGGACTAGCGGGAGCCGGTGAGCAGTTCTTC. It translates to CASSTGLAGAGEQFF.